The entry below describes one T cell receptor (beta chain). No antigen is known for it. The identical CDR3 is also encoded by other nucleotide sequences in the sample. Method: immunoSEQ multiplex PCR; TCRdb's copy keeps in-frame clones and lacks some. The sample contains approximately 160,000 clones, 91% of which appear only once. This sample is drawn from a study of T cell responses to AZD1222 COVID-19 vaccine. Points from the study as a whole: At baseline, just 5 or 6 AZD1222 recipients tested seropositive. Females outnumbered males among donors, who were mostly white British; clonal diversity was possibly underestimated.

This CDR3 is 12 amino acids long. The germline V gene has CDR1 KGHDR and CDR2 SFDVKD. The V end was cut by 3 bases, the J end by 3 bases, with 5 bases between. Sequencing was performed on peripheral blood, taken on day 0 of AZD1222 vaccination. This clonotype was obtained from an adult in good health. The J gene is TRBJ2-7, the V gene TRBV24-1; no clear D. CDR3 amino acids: CATSDINYEQYF. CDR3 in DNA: TGTGCCACCAGTGATATAAACTACGAGCAGTACTTC.